This T cell receptor (beta chain) was retrieved from a study of blood T cells in healthy people across ages. The study's findings and limits: Correlation between TCR beta diversity and naive T cell percentage was strong. CMV status of donors was unknown, possibly confounding expanded clonotype changes.

Germline CDR1 SGHTA, CDR2 FQGNSA. V shed 6 bases and J shed 10 bases, with 10 bases lying between them. The CDR3 has 11 residues. In regard to this clonotype: Its antigen remains unknown.

Then a second PCR, running about 7 to 11 cycles, was carried out with a sample-barcoded 5' primer and a J-beta primer mix. Via MiXCR, TCRdb re-called the 5' RACE reads, giving one row per CDR3 protein. The sample carries about 730,000 distinct CDR3 sequences, about 42% recorded once. This clonotype originated in a woman aged 60-70 years in good health. This chain uses TRBV7-2 with TRBJ2-1, with TRBD2 as a possible D gene (5 bases). The sequencing sample was made of blood. In nucleotides, the CDR3 is TGTGCCAGCAGTCGACCGGGGGAGCAGTTCTTC. Translated: CASSRPGEQFF.